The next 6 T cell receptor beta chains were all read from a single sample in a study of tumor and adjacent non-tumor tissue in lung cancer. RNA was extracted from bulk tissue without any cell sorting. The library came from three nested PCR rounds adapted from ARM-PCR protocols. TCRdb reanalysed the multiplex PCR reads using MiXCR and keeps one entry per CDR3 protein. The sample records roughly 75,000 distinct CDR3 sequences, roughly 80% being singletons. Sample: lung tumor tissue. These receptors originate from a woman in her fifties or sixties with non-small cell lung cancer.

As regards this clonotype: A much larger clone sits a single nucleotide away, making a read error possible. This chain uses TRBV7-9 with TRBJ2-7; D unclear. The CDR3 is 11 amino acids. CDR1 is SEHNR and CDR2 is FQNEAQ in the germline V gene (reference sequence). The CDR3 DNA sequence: TGTGCCAGCACCAGTAGGTACGTGCAGTACTTC. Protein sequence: CASTSRYVQYF.

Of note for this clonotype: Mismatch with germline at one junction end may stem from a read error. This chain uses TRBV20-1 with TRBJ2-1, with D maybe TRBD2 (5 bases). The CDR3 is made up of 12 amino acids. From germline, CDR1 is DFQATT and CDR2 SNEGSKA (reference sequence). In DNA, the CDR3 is TGCTGTGCTATGGAGGACCCCAATGAGCAGTTCTTC. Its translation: CCAMEDPNEQFF.

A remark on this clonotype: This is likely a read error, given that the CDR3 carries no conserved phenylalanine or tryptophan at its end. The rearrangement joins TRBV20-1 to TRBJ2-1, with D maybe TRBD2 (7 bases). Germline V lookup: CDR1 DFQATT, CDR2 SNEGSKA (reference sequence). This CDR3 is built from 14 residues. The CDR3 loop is CTASIGGGPIEQFL. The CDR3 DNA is TGCACTGCGTCGATAGGGGGAGGGCCAATTGAGCAGTTCTTA.

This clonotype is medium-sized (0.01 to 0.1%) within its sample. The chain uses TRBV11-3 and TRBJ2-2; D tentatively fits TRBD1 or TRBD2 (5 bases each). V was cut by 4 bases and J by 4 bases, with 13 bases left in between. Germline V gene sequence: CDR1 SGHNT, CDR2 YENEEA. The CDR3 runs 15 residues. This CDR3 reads CASSWGSQATGELFF. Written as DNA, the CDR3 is TGTGCCAGCAGCTGGGGGAGTCAGGCCACCGGGGAGCTGTTTTTT.

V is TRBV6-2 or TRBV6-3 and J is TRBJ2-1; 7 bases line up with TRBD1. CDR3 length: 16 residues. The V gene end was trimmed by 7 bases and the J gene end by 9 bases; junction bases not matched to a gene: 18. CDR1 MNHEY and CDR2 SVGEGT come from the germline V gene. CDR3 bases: TGTGCCAGCACCTCCCTTACCGGGACAGAGTTCTTTGAGCAGTTCTTC. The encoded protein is CASTSLTGTEFFEQFF.

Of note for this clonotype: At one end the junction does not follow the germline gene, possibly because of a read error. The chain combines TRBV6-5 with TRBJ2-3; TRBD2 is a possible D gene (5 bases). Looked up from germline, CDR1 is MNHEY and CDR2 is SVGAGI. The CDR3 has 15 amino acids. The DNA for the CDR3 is TGTGCCAGCAGCGTTTCCAGGAGGCGCGCAGATACGCAGTGTTTT. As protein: CASSVSRRRADTQCF.